The T cell receptor (beta chain) described here comes from a study of shared clonotypes between healthy human individuals. Study context: Per donor, three plates held CD4 naive cells, three held CD4 memory, two held CD8 naive and one held CD8 memory. Study results and caveats: In this cohort, only blood was sampled, and tissue repertoires likely differ. When compared with the clonotypes that were shared by all four sorted-subset donors, the non-shared clonotypes turned out to have lower generation probabilities.

What CD8 memory combined were CD45RO+ cells and CCR7-negative CD45RA+ TemRA cells. The CDR3 runs to 16 residues. The germline V gene has CDR1 MRHNA and CDR2 SNTAGT. Trimming shortened V by 2 bases and J by 0 bases, and 11 bases separated the two germline ends. Assay used: immunoSEQ multiplex PCR; TCRdb lists only in-frame clones, some missing. The table has roughly 320,000 clones, roughly 84% seen once; the top ten hold roughly 16%. This clone has ten or more counts. Its antigen remains unknown. Sequenced material: memory CD8+ T cells sorted from blood. Regarding subset: CD45RO+ cells pooled with CCR7-negative TemRA cells. The chain recombines TRBV6-4 with TRBJ2-1, with a tentative D call TRBD2 (5 bases). The clonotype originates from a man younger than 35 in good health. The CDR3: CASSDEGKSSYNEQFF. Written as DNA, the CDR3 is TGTGCCAGCAGTGACGAGGGAAAAAGCTCCTACAATGAGCAGTTCTTC.